A single sample gave rise to the 18 T cell receptor beta chains below, sequenced in a study of identifying expanded T cells in peripheral blood. Profiled with immunoSEQ multiplex PCR; TCRdb holds only in-frame clones, not every one. The repertoire holds some 77,000 clones, with around nine tenths as singletons. The sequencing sample was made of blood. The receptor set was obtained from a person aged 18 to 75 in good health.

The chain uses TRBV7-2 and TRBJ1-5; D remains unclear. Germline V CDR1 and CDR2: SGHTA, FQGNSA. V lost 3 bases and J lost 0, with 9 bases in between. The CDR3 covers 15 residues. The CDR3 is CASSLWLNSNQPQHF. For the CDR3, the DNA is TGTGCCAGCAGCTTGTGGTTAAATAGCAATCAGCCCCAGCATTTT.

This chain uses TRBV11-2 with TRBJ2-7, with 7 bases aligning to TRBD1. This CDR3 spans 14 amino acids. CDR1 and CDR2 (germline): SGHAT, FQNNGV. The trim removed 0 bases at V and 5 bases at J, leaving 4 bases unmatched. CDR3 protein: CASSLERGRHEQYF. CDR3 bases: TGTGCCAGCAGCTTAGAAAGGGGGCGCCACGAGCAGTACTTC. Variable domain in full (rest from reference TRBV11-2 and TRBJ2-7): EAGVAQSPRYKIIEKRQSVAFWCNPISGHATLYWYQQILGQGPKLLIQFQNNGVVDDSQLPKDRFSAERLKGVDSTLKIQPAKLEDSAVYLCASSLERGRHEQYFGPGTRLTVT.

The chain couples TRBV2 to TRBJ2-5, with D perhaps matching TRBD1 (5 bases). Germline lookup yields CDR1 SNHLY and CDR2 FYNNEI. The CDR3 runs to 11 residues. V lost 11 bases, J lost 2 bases, and 9 bases lay in between. DNA of the CDR3: TGTGCCGACAGACTTCAAGAGACCCAGTACTTC. It translates to CADRLQETQYF.

This clone was found a few times. The rearrangement links TRBV5-1 to TRBJ2-1; TRBD2 agrees at 10 bases. J was trimmed by 0 bases and V by 4 bases; bases with no gene match: 13. Germline V gene data show CDR1 as SGHRS and CDR2 as YFSETQ. The CDR3 covers 19 residues. The CDR3 nucleotides are TGCGCCAGCAGCCCCTGGCTAGCGGGGGCCCAAAGCTCCTACAATGAGCAGTTCTTC. Translating it yields CASSPWLAGAQSSYNEQFF.

The chain couples TRBV5-4 to TRBJ2-7; 11 bases align to TRBD1. V lost 4 bases, J lost 9 bases, and 9 bases stayed unmatched. This CDR3 spans 14 amino acids. Germline assignment: CDR1 SGHNT and CDR2 YYREEE (reference sequence). The CDR3 here is CASSLPGQGEVQYF. In DNA form, the CDR3 reads TGTGCCAGCAGCCTCCCGGGACAGGGGGAGGTGCAGTACTTC.

J is TRBJ1-6 and V is TRBV6-1; D is unresolved. CDR3 length: 14 amino acids. V lost 2 bases and J 3 bases, leaving 5 bases between the germline ends. The germline CDR1 and CDR2 sequences are MNHNS and SASEGT. The CDR3 DNA reads TGTGCCAGCAGTGAATCCCTCTATAATTCACCCCTCCACTTT. Its protein is CASSESLYNSPLHF.

This clone is categorized as medium-sized. The chain uses TRBV28 and TRBJ1-4; D call uncertain. Trimming cost V 3 bases and J 5 bases, with 1 base left between them. CDR3 length: 11 amino acids. From germline, CDR1 is MDHEN and CDR2 SYDVKM. CDR3 DNA: TGTGCCAGCAGTTTGAATGAAAAACTGTTTTTT. Its protein product is CASSLNEKLFF.

This rearrangement joins TRBV5-1 to TRBJ2-3; either TRBD1 or TRBD2 may supply D (6 bases each). V lost 7 bases, J lost 0 bases, and 12 bases lay in between. Germline CDR1 and CDR2: SGHRS and YFSETQ. The CDR3 has 14 residues. CDR3 protein: CASLRGESTDTQYF. For the CDR3, the DNA is TGCGCCAGCCTGAGGGGGGAAAGCACAGATACGCAGTATTTT.

The chain joins TRBV18 to TRBJ2-7; TRBD2 matches 7 bases. CDR3 length: 13 amino acids. V was clipped by 4 bases and J by 3 bases; unmatched bases: 3. CDR1 is KGHSH, CDR2 LQKENI, per germline. CDR3 amino acids: CASSRGGSYEQYF. In nucleotides, the CDR3 is TGTGCCAGCTCACGAGGCGGGAGCTACGAGCAGTACTTC.

The chain has TRBV30 and TRBJ1-1; D remains unclear. The CDR3 length is 12 residues. V was clipped by 4 bases and J by 7 bases, with 13 bases between them. Germline V gives CDR1 GTSNPN, CDR2 SVGIG (reference sequence). The CDR3 region is CAWNKLRLEAFF. For the CDR3, the DNA is TGTGCCTGGAACAAACTGCGACTTGAAGCTTTCTTT.

V gene TRBV7-8 combines with J gene TRBJ1-3; D perhaps matches TRBD1 (5 bases). The CDR3 is made up of 15 amino acids. With 3 bases removed from V and 2 bases from J, the gap between germline ends came to 11 bases. Looked up from germline, CDR1 is SGHVS and CDR2 is FQNEAQ. The CDR3 coding sequence is TGTGCCAGCAGCTTCAAGGCAGGGACTGGAAACACCATATATTTT. Translation: CASSFKAGTGNTIYF.

V usage is TRBV19 and J usage is TRBJ1-1; D not resolved. The germline gives CDR1 LNHDA, CDR2 SQIVND (reference sequence). Trimming shortened V by 0 bases and J by 7 bases, and 12 bases separated the two germline ends. CDR3 size: 14 residues. The CDR3 reads CASSIDTIGNEAFF. In nucleotides, the CDR3 is TGTGCCAGTAGTATAGATACTATTGGAAATGAAGCTTTCTTT. The whole variable domain, filled in from reference TRBV19 and TRBJ1-1, reads DGGITQSPKYLFRKEGQNVTLSCEQNLNHDAMYWYRQDPGQGLRLIYYSQIVNDFQKGDIAEGYSVSREKKESFPLTVTSAQKNPTAFYLCASSIDTIGNEAFFGQGTRLTVV.

This sequence joins TRBV11-3 and TRBJ2-3; tentatively, D is TRBD1 or TRBD2 (6 bases each). This CDR3 contains 14 residues. V lost 1 base and J lost 3, with 8 bases in between. From germline, CDR1 is SGHNT and CDR2 YENEEA. CDR3 amino acids: CASSLVGGTDTQYF. CDR3 DNA sequence: TGTGCCAGCAGCTTAGTAGGGGGGACAGATACGCAGTATTTT.

The table lists this clone with a few counts. The chain uses TRBV10-3 and TRBJ1-3; no reliable D call. The CDR3 has 13 residues. Germline-derived CDR1 and CDR2 are ENHRY and SYGVKD. With 10 bases removed from V and 0 bases from J, the gap between germline ends came to 10 bases. The chain's CDR3 is CATSQPSGNTIYF. For the CDR3, the DNA is TGTGCCACCTCACAACCCTCTGGAAACACCATATATTTT.

The table lists this clone with a count of one. V gene TRBV7-9 combines with J gene TRBJ1-3; no clear D. V gave up 5 bases and J gave up 8 bases, with 19 bases separating them. Looked up from germline, CDR1 is SEHNR and CDR2 is FQNEAQ (reference sequence). The CDR3 has 15 residues. The CDR3 bases are TGTGCCAGCAGCCCCTCGGGCCCGGGAGCGGACACCATATATTTT. Translating it yields CASSPSGPGADTIYF.

This clone came up once. The chain uses TRBV9 and TRBJ2-7; 7 nucleotides match TRBD1. Germline-derived CDR1 and CDR2 are SGDLS and YYNGEE. V trimming: 0 bases; J trimming: 2 bases; junction bases outside the gene matches: 5. The CDR3 runs 15 residues. In DNA, the CDR3 is TGTGCCAGCAGCGTAGTTGGACAGGTCCCCTACGAGCAGTACTTC. Protein product: CASSVVGQVPYEQYF.

The V gene is TRBV9, the J gene TRBJ2-7; D uncertain. The V gene's germline CDR1 is SGDLS and CDR2 YYNGEE. V was clipped by 6 bases and J by 1 base, with 17 bases between them. The CDR3 consists of 15 residues. The CDR3 sequence: CASNPRSHLSYEQYF. The CDR3 nucleotides read TGTGCCAGCAACCCCAGGTCCCACCTGTCCTACGAGCAGTACTTC.

As for this clone: An end of the junction differs from the germline gene, which may be a read error. The gene calls are TRBV7-9 and TRBJ2-3, with 10 positions matching TRBD1. In germline, CDR1 is SEHNR, CDR2 FQNEAQ (reference sequence). This CDR3 contains 11 residues. CDR3 sequence reads: CASSLGQGQDF. The CDR3 nucleotides are TGTGCCAGCAGCTTGGGACAGGGGCAGGATTTT.